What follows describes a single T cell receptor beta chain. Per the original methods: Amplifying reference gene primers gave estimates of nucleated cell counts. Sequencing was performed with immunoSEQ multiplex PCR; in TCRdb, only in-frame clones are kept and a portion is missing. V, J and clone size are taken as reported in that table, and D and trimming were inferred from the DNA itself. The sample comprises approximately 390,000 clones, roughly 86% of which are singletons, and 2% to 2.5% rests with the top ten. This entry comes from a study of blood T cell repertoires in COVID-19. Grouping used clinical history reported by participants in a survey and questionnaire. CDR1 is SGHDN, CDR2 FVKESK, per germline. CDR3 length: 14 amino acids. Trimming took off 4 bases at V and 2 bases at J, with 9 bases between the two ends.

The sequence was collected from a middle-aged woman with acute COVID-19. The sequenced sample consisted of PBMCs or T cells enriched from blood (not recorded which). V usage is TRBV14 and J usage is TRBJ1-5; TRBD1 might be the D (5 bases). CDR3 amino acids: CASSRSGGNQPQHF. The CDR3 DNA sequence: TGTGCCAGCAGCCGATCGGGGGGCAATCAGCCCCAGCATTTT.